The 23 T cell receptor beta chains listed next were all sequenced from one sample in a study of blood T cell repertoires in COVID-19. Here immunoSEQ multiplex PCR was the method, and the copy in TCRdb shows in-frame clones only, minus some. The table has 250,000 to 350,000 clones, about 90% seen once; the top ten hold about 5.2%. Source material: PBMCs or T cells enriched from blood (not recorded which). These receptors were obtained from a woman in her 30s who had recovered from COVID-19.

The chain uses TRBV7-9 and TRBJ1-2; 7 nucleotides line up with TRBD1. The ends lost 5 bases at V and 6 bases at J; junction bases unmatched: 6. CDR1 and CDR2 (germline): SEHNR, FQNEAQ (reference sequence). The CDR3 contains 13 residues. The CDR3: CASSLDRWDGYTF. The DNA for the CDR3 is TGTGCCAGCAGCCTGGACAGGTGGGATGGCTACACCTTC.

The chain recombines TRBV30 with TRBJ1-1; D perhaps matches TRBD1 (5 bases). CDR1 is GTSNPN, CDR2 SVGIG, per germline (reference sequence). Trimming left V 5 bases short and J 1 base short, with 8 bases between. There are 12 residues in the CDR3. The CDR3 DNA reads as TGTGCCTGGTCGGGGGGGAACACTGAAGCTTTCTTT. As protein: CAWSGGNTEAFF.

The V and J genes are TRBV4-2 and TRBJ2-1, with TRBD2 matching over 11 bases. The CDR3 has 15 residues. V lost 4 bases, J lost 4 bases, and 3 bases stayed unmatched. From germline, CDR1 is LGHNA and CDR2 YNFKEQ. The CDR3 sequence is CASSRSGGEYNEQFF. CDR3 coding DNA: TGTGCCAGCAGCCGTAGCGGGGGGGAATACAATGAGCAGTTCTTC.

The chain carries TRBV2 and TRBJ2-7, with D perhaps matching TRBD1 (6 bases). Between the trimmed V and J ends, which lost 2 bases and 2 bases, there was a span of 13 bases. The CDR3 spans 15 residues. Looked up from germline, CDR1 is SNHLY and CDR2 is FYNNEI. Here the CDR3 reads CASSENPDSAYEQYF. The CDR3 nucleotides read TGTGCCAGCAGTGAAAACCCGGACAGCGCCTACGAGCAGTACTTC. Variable domain in full (rest from reference TRBV2 and TRBJ2-7): EPEVTQTPSHQVTQMGQEVILRCVPISNHLYFYWYRQILGQKVEFLVSFYNNEISEKSEIFDDQFSVERPDGSNFTLKIRSTKLEDSAMYFCASSENPDSAYEQYFGPGTRLTVT.

The chain joins TRBV5-1 to TRBJ1-1; TRBD1 aligns across 7 bases. The CDR3 loop spans 15 amino acids. With V trimmed by 4 bases and J by 1 base, 7 bases remained unmatched. CDR1 SGHRS and CDR2 YFSETQ come from the germline V gene. CDR3 protein: CASSIRTGSNTEAFF. The CDR3 DNA reads as TGCGCCAGCAGCATTCGGACAGGCTCGAACACTGAAGCTTTCTTT.

The CDR3: CASTLLGTSYGYTF. CDR3 DNA: TGTGCCAGCACCCTACTTGGGACATCGTATGGCTACACCTTC. The rearrangement links TRBV28 to TRBJ1-2, with D possibly TRBD1 on 6 matching bases. V dropped 7 bases and J dropped 5 bases, with 17 bases sitting between them. This CDR3 has 14 amino acids. Per germline, CDR1 MDHEN and CDR2 SYDVKM.

The V call is TRBV7-2, the J call TRBJ1-3; D might be TRBD1 (5 bases). Per germline, CDR1 SGHTA and CDR2 FQGNSA. CDR3 length: 16 amino acids. The V end was cut by 5 bases, the J end by 0 bases, with 14 bases between. DNA for the CDR3: TGTGCCAGCAGCCCCAGACAGTATTCCTCTGGAAACACCATATATTTT. It yields the protein CASSPRQYSSGNTIYF.

This chain connects TRBV15 to TRBJ1-2; no clear D gene. The CDR3 is 15 amino acids. Germline V lookup: CDR1 LNHNV, CDR2 YYDKDF (reference sequence). V gave up 0 bases and J gave up 4 bases, with 12 bases separating them. The DNA of the CDR3 is TGTGCCACCAGCAGAGATCAGAGGGAACTCTATGGCTACACCTTC. Translated: CATSRDQRELYGYTF.

V and J are TRBV5-6 and TRBJ2-7, with TRBD1 identical over 12 bases. The CDR3 contains 16 residues. Germline CDR1 SGHDT, CDR2 YYEEEE. The V segment lost 4 bases and the J segment 2 bases; nucleotides outside the gene matches: 7. The CDR3 loop is CASSPTGTGGTYEQYF. In nucleotides, the CDR3 is TGTGCCAGCAGCCCCACCGGGACAGGGGGCACCTACGAGCAGTACTTC.

The J gene is TRBJ1-5, the V gene TRBV6-5, with unresolved D. From germline, CDR1 is MNHEY and CDR2 SVGAGI. The CDR3 contains 13 residues. V lost 2 bases, J lost 4 bases, and 6 bases lay in between. CDR3 in amino acids: CASSYRSNQPQHF. The CDR3 DNA sequence: TGTGCCAGCAGTTACCGGAGTAATCAGCCCCAGCATTTT.

The rearrangement links TRBV4-2 to TRBJ2-3; 7 bases align to TRBD2. V trimming: 0 bases; J trimming: 6 bases; junction bases outside the gene matches: 9. The CDR3 is 16 residues long. Germline CDR1 and CDR2: LGHNA and YNFKEQ. CDR3 nucleotides: TGTGCCAGCAGCCAAGAAGCAGACAGCGGGACGGATACGCAGTATTTT. Translation gives CASSQEADSGTDTQYF.

The DNA for the CDR3 is TGTGCCAGCAGCTTAGATATTTGGGGGGGAAGAAGGAACACTGAAGCTTTCTTT. It codes for CASSLDIWGGRRNTEAFF. The V gene is TRBV7-2, the J gene TRBJ1-1; a possible D gene is TRBD1 (5 bases). This CDR3 region has 18 residues. Deletions cut 1 base from V and 1 base from J, with 19 bases between. CDR1 is SGHTA, CDR2 FQGNSA, per germline.

The V and J genes are TRBV4-3 and TRBJ2-5; tentative D call: TRBD1 (5 bases). CDR1 LGHNA and CDR2 YSLEER come from the germline V gene. The CDR3 has 16 amino acids. The ends were cut back, 0 bases at V and 2 bases at J, with 13 bases in the middle. The CDR3 loop reads CASSQDRGQPQETQYF. The CDR3, as DNA: TGCGCCAGCAGCCAAGATAGGGGCCAGCCACAAGAGACCCAGTACTTC.

This chain uses TRBV7-9 with TRBJ1-3; D uncertain. The CDR3 is 16 amino acids. V lost 0 bases, J lost 0 bases, and 9 bases lay in between. Germline CDR1 reads SEHNR; CDR2 reads FQNEAQ (reference sequence). The CDR3 sequence: CASSLARALSGNTIYF. The CDR3 nucleotides are TGTGCCAGCAGCTTAGCGCGGGCTCTCTCTGGAAACACCATATATTTT.

The V gene is TRBV7-9, the J gene TRBJ1-4; a possible D gene is TRBD1 (5 bases). CDR3 length: 15 residues. The V and J ends lost 5 bases and 5 bases respectively, with 15 bases between them. Germline V lookup: CDR1 SEHNR, CDR2 FQNEAQ (reference sequence). The CDR3 region has the DNA TGTGCCAGCAGCCGAGTCAGGGAAGCGAATGAAAAACTGTTTTTT. Its protein is CASSRVREANEKLFF.

The chain uses TRBV6-5 and TRBJ1-2; TRBD1 is a possible D gene (6 bases). Between the trimmed V and J ends, which lost 2 bases and 4 bases, there was a span of 11 bases. Germline V gives CDR1 MNHEY, CDR2 SVGAGI. The CDR3 is made up of 14 amino acids. The CDR3 nucleotides read TGTGCCAGCAGTTACGTGGACAGCGTCTATGGCTACACCTTC. This sequence encodes CASSYVDSVYGYTF.

The chain joins TRBV5-1 to TRBJ2-1, with D hard to call. CDR3 length: 14 residues. V dropped 1 base and J dropped 0 bases, with 5 bases sitting between them. Germline V lookup: CDR1 SGHRS, CDR2 YFSETQ. The CDR3 is CASSLMSSYNEQFF. CDR3 sequence (DNA): TGCGCCAGCAGCTTGATGAGCTCCTACAATGAGCAGTTCTTC. Complete variable domain (other parts from reference TRBV5-1 and TRBJ2-1): KAGVTQTPRYLIKTRGQQVTLSCSPISGHRSVSWYQQTPGQGLQFLFEYFSETQRNKGNFPGRFSGRQFSNSRSEMNVSTLELGDSALYLCASSLMSSYNEQFFGPGTRLTVL.

The chain links TRBV25-1 to TRBJ1-1; possibly TRBD1 for D (6 bases). V lost 7 bases to trimming and J lost 2 bases, with 17 bases between them. CDR1 and CDR2 (germline): MGHDK, SYGVNS. CDR3 length: 15 residues. The CDR3, as DNA: TGTGCCAGCACTCTAGGCGGGGGCGGAAACACTGAAGCTTTCTTT. The encoded protein is CASTLGGGGNTEAFF.

The V call is TRBV11-2, the J call TRBJ1-2; D remains unclear. Trimming removed 4 bases at V and 0 bases at J, with 9 bases between. This CDR3 contains 14 residues. Looked up from germline, CDR1 is SGHAT and CDR2 is FQNNGV. Written as DNA, the CDR3 is TGTGCCAGCAGCTGGTCGGGGACTAACTATGGCTACACCTTC. It codes for CASSWSGTNYGYTF.

This chain uses TRBV7-2 with TRBJ2-3; 10 bases match TRBD1. The CDR3 has 14 amino acids. With V trimmed by 5 bases and J by 8 bases, 7 bases remained unmatched. CDR1 and CDR2 (germline): SGHTA, FQGNSA. The CDR3 is CASSLGQGYRTQYF. The CDR3 coding sequence is TGTGCCAGCAGCCTGGGACAGGGGTATCGTACGCAGTATTTT.

This clone was picked up one time. The chain has TRBV7-2 and TRBJ1-1; the match to TRBD1 covers 10 bases. This CDR3 has 16 residues. After removal of 5 bases from V and 1 base from J, the junction contained 7 bases not matched to a gene. The germline gives CDR1 SGHTA, CDR2 FQGNSA. The CDR3 bases are TGTGCCAGCAGCCTCCGGGACAGGGGCCCGAACACTGAAGCTTTCTTT. Amino acids: CASSLRDRGPNTEAFF.

The J gene is TRBJ2-6, the V gene TRBV6-5, with D uncertain. Germline CDR1 reads MNHEY; CDR2 reads SVGAGI. CDR3 size: 15 residues. The V end was cut by 5 bases, the J end by 4 bases, with 12 bases between. The CDR3 nucleotides are TGTGCCAGCAGTCCCGTCTCCTCCGGGGCCAACGTCCTGACTTTC. Protein: CASSPVSSGANVLTF.

The rearrangement uses TRBV10-3 and TRBJ2-1; 10 nucleotides agree with TRBD2. V was clipped by 6 bases and J by 3 bases; unmatched bases: 5. This CDR3 is 15 amino acids long. CDR1 is ENHRY, CDR2 SYGVKD, per germline. In DNA form, the CDR3 reads TGTGCCATCAGGGAAGCGGGGGGGTTCTACAATGAGCAGTTCTTC. This encodes CAIREAGGFYNEQFF.